The entry that follows covers one T cell receptor beta chain sequence. This record comes from a study of blood T cell repertoires in COVID-19. In the study overall: The cDNA or gDNA used as material had been derived from T cells, B-cell-depleted T cells, or PBMCs.

Living in roughly 25 US areas, the participants were between roughly 18 and 90 years of age. Which cohort a participant joined came from the clinical history participants gave. The CDR3 spans 16 residues. Germline V lookup: CDR1 LGHNA, CDR2 YNFKEQ. Unmatched junction bases numbered 4, after V lost 1 base and J lost 2 bases. Per the study methods: Counts of nucleated cells, estimated from reference gene primer amplification, were obtained. Profiling relied on immunoSEQ multiplex PCR, and the TCRdb table lists in-frame clones only, not all of them. Clone size and the V and J calls come from that table; the DNA yielded D and trimming. Among under 300,000 clones, more than 75% were seen once, and the ten largest hold 2% to 2.5%.

Sequenced: PBMCs or T cells enriched from blood (not recorded which). This clonotype was sampled from a woman in her thirties or forties with acute COVID-19. The chain couples TRBV4-2 to TRBJ1-1, with 10 nucleotides matching TRBD1. The CDR3 region has the DNA TGTGCCAGCAGCCAAGGGACAGGGGGGGACAACACTGAAGCTTTCTTT. Protein sequence: CASSQGTGGDNTEAFF.